What follows is one TCR beta chain and its context. Deletions cut 4 bases from V and 4 bases from J, with 22 bases between. Germline V gene lookup returns CDR1 SQVTM and CDR2 ANQGSEA. CDR3 length: 16 residues. This sample was taken from a study of blood T cells in healthy people across ages. Through a sample-barcoded 5' primer and a J-beta primer mix, a second PCR was run for roughly 6 to 11 cycles. Sequencing of every sample gave 3 million or more CDR3-containing paired-end reads. TCRdb reprocessed the 5' RACE reads via MiXCR and lists one record per CDR3 protein. Here the sample spans under 2,000,000 distinct CDR3 sequences, around half being singletons.

The chain couples TRBV29-1 to TRBJ1-2, with TRBD1 as a possible D gene (5 bases). Input material: blood. The TCR was taken from a woman aged 40 to 49 in good health. CDR3 sequence reads: CSVGVDGTTRGYGYTF. In nucleotides, the CDR3 is TGCAGCGTTGGGGTCGACGGGACCACTCGGGGCTATGGCTACACCTTC. The complete variable domain, with remaining parts taken from reference TRBV29-1 and TRBJ1-2, reads SAVISQKPSRDICQRGTSLTIQCQVDSQVTMMFWYRQQPGQSLTLIATANQGSEATYESGFVIDKFPISRPNLTFSTLTVSNMSPEDSSIYLCSVGVDGTTRGYGYTFGSGTRLTVV.